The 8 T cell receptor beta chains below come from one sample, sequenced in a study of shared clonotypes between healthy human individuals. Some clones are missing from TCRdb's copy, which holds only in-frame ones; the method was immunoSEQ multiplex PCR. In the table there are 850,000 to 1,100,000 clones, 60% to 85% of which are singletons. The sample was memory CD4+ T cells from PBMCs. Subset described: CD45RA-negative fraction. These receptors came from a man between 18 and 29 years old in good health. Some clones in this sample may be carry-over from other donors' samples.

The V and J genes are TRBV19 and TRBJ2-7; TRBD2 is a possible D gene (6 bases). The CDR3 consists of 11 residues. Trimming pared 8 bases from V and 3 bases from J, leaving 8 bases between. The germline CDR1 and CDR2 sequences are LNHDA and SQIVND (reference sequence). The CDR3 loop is CASGGNYEQYF. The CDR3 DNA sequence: TGTGCCAGTGGGGGGAACTACGAGCAGTACTTC.

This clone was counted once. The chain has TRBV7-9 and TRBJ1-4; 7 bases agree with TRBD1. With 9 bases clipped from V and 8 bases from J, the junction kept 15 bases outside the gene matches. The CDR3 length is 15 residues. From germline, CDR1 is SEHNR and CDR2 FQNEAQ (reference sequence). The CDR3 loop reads CARGEQGLGDEKLFF. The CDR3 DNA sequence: TGTGCCAGAGGGGAACAGGGGTTAGGTGACGAAAAACTGTTTTTT.

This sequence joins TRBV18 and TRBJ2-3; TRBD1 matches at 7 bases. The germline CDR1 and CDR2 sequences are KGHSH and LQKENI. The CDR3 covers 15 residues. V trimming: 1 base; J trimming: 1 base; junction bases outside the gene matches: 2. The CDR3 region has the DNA TGTGCCAGCTCACCACAGGGGGCTGGCACAGATACGCAGTATTTT. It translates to CASSPQGAGTDTQYF.

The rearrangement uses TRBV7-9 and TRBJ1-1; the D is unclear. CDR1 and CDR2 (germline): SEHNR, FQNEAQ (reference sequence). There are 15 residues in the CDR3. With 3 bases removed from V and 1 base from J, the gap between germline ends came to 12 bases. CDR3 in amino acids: CASSLLAPTNTEAFF. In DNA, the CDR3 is TGTGCCAGCAGCTTGTTGGCACCCACGAACACTGAAGCTTTCTTT. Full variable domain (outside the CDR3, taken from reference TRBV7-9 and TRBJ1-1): DTGVSQNPRHKITKRGQNVTFRCDPISEHNRLYWYRQTLGQGPEFLTYFQNEAQLEKSRLLSDRFSAERPKGSFSTLEIQRTEQGDSAMYLCASSLLAPTNTEAFFGQGTRLTVV.

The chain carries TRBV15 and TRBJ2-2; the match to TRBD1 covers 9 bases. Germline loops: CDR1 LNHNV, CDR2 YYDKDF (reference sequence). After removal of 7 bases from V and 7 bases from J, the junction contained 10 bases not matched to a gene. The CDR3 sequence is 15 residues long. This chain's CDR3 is CATKPGTGNSGELFF. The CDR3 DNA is TGTGCCACCAAACCAGGGACAGGGAATAGCGGGGAGCTGTTTTTT.

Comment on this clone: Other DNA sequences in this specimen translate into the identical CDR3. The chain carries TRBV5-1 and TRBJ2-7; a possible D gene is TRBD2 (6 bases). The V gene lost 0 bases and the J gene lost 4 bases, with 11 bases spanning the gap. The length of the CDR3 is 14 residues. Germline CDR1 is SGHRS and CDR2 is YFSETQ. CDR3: CASSLGGAGYEQYF. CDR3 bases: TGCGCCAGCAGCTTGGGTGGGGCGGGGTACGAGCAGTACTTC.

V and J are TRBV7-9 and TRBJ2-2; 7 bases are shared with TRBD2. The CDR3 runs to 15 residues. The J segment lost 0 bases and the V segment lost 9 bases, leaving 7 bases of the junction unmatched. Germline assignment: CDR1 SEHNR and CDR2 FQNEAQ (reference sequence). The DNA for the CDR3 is TGTGCCAGGGCGCCCGGGGGGTCGAACACCGGGGAGCTGTTTTTT. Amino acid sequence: CARAPGGSNTGELFF.

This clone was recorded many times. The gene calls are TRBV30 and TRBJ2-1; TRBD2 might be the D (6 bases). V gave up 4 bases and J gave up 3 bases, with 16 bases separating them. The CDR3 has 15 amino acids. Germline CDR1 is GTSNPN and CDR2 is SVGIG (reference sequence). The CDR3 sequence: CAWIDLARGYNEQFF. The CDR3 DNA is TGTGCCTGGATCGATCTAGCGCGGGGCTACAATGAGCAGTTCTTC.